Described below is a single TCR beta chain sequence and its context. With a much larger clone just one base away, this may be a read error. The data derive from a study of Graves' ophthalmopathy and Graves' hyperthyroidism. Beta-chain TCR CDR3 regions were amplified from RNA transcripts. After a first-round RT-PCR with HTBI primers, a second-round multiplex PCR was run. TCRdb redid the calling of the multiplex PCR reads with MiXCR, one entry per CDR3 protein. The sample shows more than 550,000 distinct CDR3 sequences, about two fifths of them seen only once. This receptor was obtained from an adult man with Graves' ophthalmopathy. Sequencing used peripheral blood.

The CDR3 nucleotides are TGTGCCAGTAGTATAGGCACGGGCTCTCCCCGGTCGCATGGCTACACCTTC. This translates into CASSIGTGSPRSHGYTF. This sequence joins TRBV19 and TRBJ1-2; no clear D. Trimming removed 1 base from V and 6 bases from J, with 21 bases in between. The length of the CDR3 is 17 residues. The germline V gene has CDR1 LNHDA and CDR2 SQIVND (reference sequence).